This entry lists 28 T cell receptor beta chains sequenced from one sample in a study of cytomegalovirus exposure and HLA in healthy donors. The study ran its PCR with 60 Vbeta and 13 Jbeta primers. Produced via immunoSEQ multiplex PCR; TCRdb's table is partial and in-frame only. There are some 83,000 clones in the sample, with around 1.1% held by the top ten. Source material: PBMCs. Every receptor here comes from a woman aged 25 to 39 in good health and CMV-seronegative.

The rearrangement links TRBV5-1 to TRBJ2-2; TRBD1 aligns across 11 bases. Germline-derived CDR1 and CDR2 are SGHRS and YFSETQ. The CDR3 loop spans 16 amino acids. The ends lost 4 bases at V and 5 bases at J; junction bases unmatched: 7. This chain's CDR3 is CASSRGQGERTGELFF. CDR3 bases: TGCGCCAGCAGCCGGGGACAGGGGGAAAGGACCGGGGAGCTGTTTTTT.

This chain joins TRBV28 and TRBJ1-5, with unresolved D. Germline V lookup: CDR1 MDHEN, CDR2 SYDVKM. This CDR3 has 12 amino acids. The V gene lost 4 bases and the J gene lost 7 bases, with 8 bases spanning the gap. CDR3 region: CASSSVVQPQHF. CDR3 sequence (DNA): TGTGCCAGCAGTTCGGTGGTGCAGCCCCAGCATTTT.

This chain uses TRBV6-5 with TRBJ2-5; weak D call: TRBD2 (6 bases). The closer fit of TRBJ2-7 to the DNA end suggests the J call may be wrong. The CDR3 is 14 residues long. The germline CDR1 and CDR2 sequences are MNHEY and SVGAGI. The CDR3 spells CASSYSGGVDEQYF. The CDR3 nucleotides read TGTGCCAGCAGTTACTCAGGAGGGGTGGACGAGCAGTACTTC.

This chain connects TRBV2 to TRBJ1-1; no firm D call. Per germline, CDR1 SNHLY and CDR2 FYNNEI. The CDR3 consists of 14 residues. V gave up 2 bases and J gave up 3 bases, with 10 bases separating them. This CDR3 is CASSERGRDTEAFF. The CDR3 region has the DNA TGTGCCAGCAGTGAACGGGGTAGGGACACTGAAGCTTTCTTT.

This chain uses TRBV4-2 with TRBJ2-3, with 9 positions matching TRBD2. This CDR3 spans 15 amino acids. The ends lost 1 base at V and 5 bases at J; junction bases unmatched: 4. The germline gives CDR1 LGHNA, CDR2 YNFKEQ. CDR3 sequence reads: CASSQVQRGVDTQYF. CDR3 in DNA: TGTGCCAGCAGCCAAGTTCAGCGGGGGGTAGATACGCAGTATTTT.

This chain uses TRBV18 with TRBJ2-2; D remains unclear. This CDR3 is built from 14 residues. V gave up 2 bases and J gave up 2 bases, with 6 bases separating them. Looked up from germline, CDR1 is KGHSH and CDR2 is LQKENI. Written as DNA, the CDR3 is TGTGCCAGCTCACCAGAGTTTAACACCGGGGAGCTGTTTTTT. Residues: CASSPEFNTGELFF. The full variable domain, completed using reference TRBV18 and TRBJ2-2, is NAGVMQNPRHLVRRRGQEARLRCSPMKGHSHVYWYRQLPEEGLKFMVYLQKENIIDESGMPKERFSAEFPKEGPSILRIQQVVRGDSAAYFCASSPEFNTGELFFGEGSRLTVL.

The chain combines TRBV5-6 with TRBJ2-3; D perhaps matches TRBD2 (6 bases). The V gene's germline CDR1 is SGHDT and CDR2 YYEEEE. V dropped 4 bases and J dropped 1 base, with 16 bases sitting between them. This CDR3 has 16 amino acids. CDR3 in amino acids: CASSPGTARGTDTQYF. The CDR3 coding sequence is TGTGCCAGCAGCCCTGGGACTGCAAGGGGCACAGATACGCAGTATTTT.

The V and J genes are TRBV5-5 and TRBJ1-4; possibly TRBD1 for D (5 bases). This CDR3 is 14 amino acids long. The germline V gene encodes CDR1 SGHKS and CDR2 YYEKEE (reference sequence). V lost 4 bases and J lost 4, with 11 bases in between. The CDR3: CASSRGENNEKLFF. CDR3 nucleotide sequence: TGTGCCAGCAGCCGGGGGGAGAATAATGAAAAACTGTTTTTT. Together with reference TRBV5-5 and TRBJ1-4, the CDR3 gives the full variable domain: DAGVTQSPTHLIKTRGQQVTLRCSPISGHKSVSWYQQVLGQGPQFIFQYYEKEERGRGNFPDRFSARQFPNYSSELNVNALLLGDSALYLCASSRGENNEKLFFGSGTQLSVL.

V and J are TRBV7-2 and TRBJ2-5, with 9 bases matching TRBD2. Per germline, CDR1 SGHTA and CDR2 FQGNSA. The CDR3 sequence is 15 residues long. V was pared by 5 bases and J by 7 bases, with 11 bases of the junction left unmatched. CDR3 sequence reads: CASSRERGVLGTQYF. As DNA, the CDR3 is TGTGCCAGCAGCCGAGAGCGGGGGGTATTGGGGACCCAGTACTTC.

The rearrangement uses TRBV6-6 and TRBJ2-7; D might be TRBD2 (5 bases). V shed 0 bases and J shed 6 bases, with 12 bases lying between them. The germline V gene has CDR1 MNHNY and CDR2 SVGAGI (reference sequence). The CDR3 covers 14 residues. CDR3 nucleotide sequence: TGTGCCAGCAGTTACTCGCAAACTAGTTTCGAGCAGTACTTC. Translating gives CASSYSQTSFEQYF.

For this clone: Sequence at one end of the junction differs from germline and may be a read error. The genes are TRBV27 and TRBJ2-3, with D possibly being TRBD2 (6 bases). CDR3 length: 16 amino acids. Per the germline V gene, CDR1 is MNHEY and CDR2 is SMNVEV (reference sequence). CDR3 loop: CASSFLGGVPTDKQYF. Written as DNA, the CDR3 is TGTGCCAGCAGTTTTCTCGGCGGGGTCCCCACAGATAAGCAGTATTTT.

The J gene is TRBJ2-1, the V gene TRBV2, with D tentatively TRBD1 (6 bases). The V end lost 3 bases, the J end lost 7 bases, and 16 bases lay between the germline ends. This CDR3 has 15 amino acids. CDR1 and CDR2 from the germline V gene are SNHLY and FYNNEI. In nucleotides, the CDR3 is TGTGCCAGCAGTGATGCCTGGGGGCGCGGAAATGAGCAGTTCTTC. Its protein is CASSDAWGRGNEQFF.

The CDR3 spells CASSLRTGTEAFF. CDR3 DNA sequence: TGTGCCAGCAGCTTAAGGACAGGCACTGAAGCTTTCTTT. The genes are TRBV7-9 and TRBJ1-1, with 7 bases that match TRBD1. Germline CDR1 and CDR2: SEHNR and FQNEAQ (reference sequence). The CDR3 runs 13 residues. V trimming: 2 bases; J trimming: 4 bases; junction bases outside the gene matches: 1.

V usage is TRBV27 and J usage is TRBJ1-1, with 11 positions matching TRBD1. Germline assignment: CDR1 MNHEY and CDR2 SMNVEV (reference sequence). Trimming took 6 bases from V and 4 from J; bases not matched to a gene: 7. The CDR3 length is 15 residues. CDR3 bases: TGTGCCAGCAGCCTTAAGGGGACAGGGGGCACTGAAGCTTTCTTT. It translates to CASSLKGTGGTEAFF.

The CDR3 DNA follows: TGTGCCTGGAGGTCGCCTAGCGGGGTCAGCTCCTACAATGAGCAGTTCTTC. Encoded protein: CAWRSPSGVSSYNEQFF. J is TRBJ2-1 and V is TRBV30, with TRBD2 identical over 9 bases. The germline gives CDR1 GTSNPN, CDR2 SVGIG (reference sequence). With 3 bases clipped from V and 0 bases from J, the junction kept 9 bases outside the gene matches. The CDR3 spans 17 residues.

Turning to this clone: One junction end does not reproduce the germline sequence, and a read error may be involved. The V call is TRBV30, the J call TRBJ2-1, with TRBD2 matching over 10 bases. This CDR3 region has 15 residues. CDR1 GTSNPN and CDR2 SVGIG come from the germline V gene (reference sequence). As DNA, the CDR3 is TGTGCCGGGAGTGTTCTAGCGGGGGCCTACAATGAGCAGTTCTTC. Protein: CAGSVLAGAYNEQFF.

The chain links TRBV10-3 to TRBJ1-2; D remains unclear. V was trimmed by 4 bases and J by 4 bases, leaving 7 bases between them. CDR3 size: 12 residues. Per germline, CDR1 ENHRY and CDR2 SYGVKD. The DNA for the CDR3 is TGTGCCATCAGTGCTGGGAGCTATGGCTACACCTTC. Amino acid sequence: CAISAGSYGYTF.

V gene TRBV30 combines with J gene TRBJ2-2; D possibly corresponds to TRBD2 (6 bases). V was pared by 0 bases and J by 1 base, with 12 bases between. Germline V gene sequence: CDR1 GTSNPN, CDR2 SVGIG (reference sequence). The CDR3 has 16 amino acids. CDR3 in amino acids: CAWSVRRGVNTGELFF. CDR3 bases: TGTGCCTGGAGTGTACGGCGGGGTGTGAACACCGGGGAGCTGTTTTTT.

The chain is built from TRBV18 and TRBJ2-7, with unresolved D. V was cut by 2 bases and J by 0 bases, with 8 bases left in between. The CDR3 extends over 14 amino acids. Germline lookup yields CDR1 KGHSH and CDR2 LQKENI. The CDR3 spells CASSPGEISYEQYF. DNA for the CDR3: TGTGCCAGCTCACCAGGAGAGATCTCCTACGAGCAGTACTTC.

The J gene is TRBJ1-5, the V gene TRBV6-5; TRBD1 matches at 7 bases. This CDR3 has 15 amino acids. The germline V gene encodes CDR1 MNHEY and CDR2 SVGAGI. J lost 0 bases, V lost 4 bases, and 3 bases had no gene match. The CDR3 sequence: CASSLTGNSNQPQHF. In nucleotides, the CDR3 is TGTGCCAGCAGTTTGACAGGGAATAGCAATCAGCCCCAGCATTTT.

This chain uses TRBV5-6 with TRBJ1-2, with 8 bases fitting TRBD1. J lost 4 bases, V lost 3 bases, and 11 bases had no gene match. The length of the CDR3 is 16 residues. Germline V CDR1 and CDR2: SGHDT, YYEEEE. The CDR3 bases are TGTGCCAGCAGCTACCTAGACGGACAGGGACGCTATGGCTACACCTTC. It yields the protein CASSYLDGQGRYGYTF.

The gene calls are TRBV14 and TRBJ2-7; TRBD1 aligns across 9 bases. The germline V gene has CDR1 SGHDN and CDR2 FVKESK. CDR3 length: 16 residues. V lost 2 bases, J lost 1 base, and 6 bases stayed unmatched. This CDR3 is CASSQILGTGSYEQYF. CDR3 DNA: TGTGCCAGCAGCCAAATTCTGGGGACAGGGTCCTACGAGCAGTACTTC.

V gene TRBV9 combines with J gene TRBJ2-1; the match to TRBD2 covers 9 bases. CDR1 and CDR2 (germline): SGDLS, YYNGEE. The CDR3 runs 15 residues. Losses at the gene ends were 4 bases for V and 6 bases for J; bases not matched to a gene: 8. The CDR3 nucleotides are TGTGCCAGCAGCCCAGAGGGCGGGAGGGTCAATGAGCAGTTCTTC. Residues: CASSPEGGRVNEQFF.

This chain uses TRBV7-9 with TRBJ2-2; possible D gene TRBD1, 6 bases. Germline V CDR1 and CDR2: SEHNR, FQNEAQ (reference sequence). The V end was cut by 5 bases, the J end by 6 bases, with 10 bases between. This CDR3 region has 13 residues. The CDR3 region has the DNA TGTGCCAGCAGCCAGGGGACGCCCGGGGAGCTGTTTTTT. This codes for CASSQGTPGELFF.

The gene calls are TRBV7-9 and TRBJ1-2, with a tentative D call TRBD1 (6 bases). The CDR3 has 13 amino acids. The germline V gene encodes CDR1 SEHNR and CDR2 FQNEAQ (reference sequence). The V end was cut by 5 bases, the J end by 7 bases, with 14 bases between. Here the CDR3 DNA reads TGTGCCAGCAGCAACAGGGACGGCAGTGGCTACACCTTC. Protein sequence: CASSNRDGSGYTF. The full variable domain, in which reference TRBV7-9 and TRBJ1-2 provide the parts outside the CDR3, is DTGVSQNPRHKITKRGQNVTFRCDPISEHNRLYWYRQTLGQGPEFLTYFQNEAQLEKSRLLSDRFSAERPKGSFSTLEIQRTEQGDSAMYLCASSNRDGSGYTFGSGTRLTVV.

This chain uses TRBV7-8 with TRBJ1-4; the D gene is possibly TRBD1 (5 bases). Per germline, CDR1 SGHVS and CDR2 FQNEAQ. CDR3 length: 16 residues. V was pared by 0 bases and J by 5 bases, with 13 bases between. The CDR3, as DNA: TGTGCCAGCAGCTTAGCGTGGGGGGTGAGAAATGAAAAACTGTTTTTT. This gives the protein CASSLAWGVRNEKLFF. Filled out from reference TRBV7-8 and TRBJ1-4, the complete variable domain reads GAGVSQSPRYKVAKRGQDVALRCDPISGHVSLFWYQQALGQGPEFLTYFQNEAQLDKSGLPSDRFFAERPEGSVSTLKIQRTQQEDSAVYLCASSLAWGVRNEKLFFGSGTQLSVL.

V is TRBV19 and J is TRBJ1-1; D call uncertain. CDR3 length: 13 residues. Deletions cut 5 bases from V and 0 bases from J, with 7 bases between. Per germline, CDR1 LNHDA and CDR2 SQIVND (reference sequence). This chain's CDR3 is CASSHGVNTEAFF. The DNA of the CDR3 is TGTGCCAGTAGTCACGGGGTGAACACTGAAGCTTTCTTT.

The J gene is TRBJ2-3, the V gene TRBV9; TRBD2 matches 7 bases. From germline, CDR1 is SGDLS and CDR2 YYNGEE. Unmatched junction bases numbered 5, after V lost 4 bases and J lost 0 bases. The length of the CDR3 is 15 residues. The CDR3: CASSTRGDSTDTQYF. In DNA, the CDR3 is TGTGCCAGCAGCACACGGGGGGATAGCACAGATACGCAGTATTTT.